This T cell receptor beta chain was sequenced for a study of CD8+CD57+ T cells in acquired aplastic anemia. At the level of the study: The average for DNA from sorted CD4+ and CD8+ cells was around 3.4 ug.

Overall study findings and caveats: Both patients and controls carried the same twenty-nine CD8+ CDR3 sequences.

Genomic DNA provided the template from which TCR beta VDJ and CDR3 profiles were obtained. TCRdb recomputed calls from the reads with MiXCR, one row per CDR3 protein. The sample includes approximately 200,000 distinct CDR3 sequences, approximately 60% seen only once; the top ten take about 31%. For this clonotype: The antigen is not known.

Germline-derived CDR1 and CDR2 are LNHDA and SQIVND (reference sequence). V gave up 8 bases and J gave up 2 bases; unmatched junction bases: 10. There are 15 residues in the CDR3. The clonotype was recovered from a human donor in good health. Input material: sorted CD4+, CD8+, or CD8+CD57+ T cells (not recorded which) from PBMCs. This sequence joins TRBV19 and TRBJ2-3; TRBD1 matches at 7 bases. The CDR3 protein is CASGTATYNTDTQYF. For the CDR3, the DNA is TGTGCCAGTGGGACAGCAACTTATAACACAGATACGCAGTATTTT.